The 19 T cell receptor beta chains in this list originate from one sample, sequenced in a study of blood T cell repertoires in COVID-19. Produced via immunoSEQ multiplex PCR; TCRdb's table is partial and in-frame only. This sample carries 30,000 to 40,000 clones, about nine tenths of them seen once, and the ten largest clones take under 8%. The source material was peripheral blood. The receptors here all came from a human donor in a cohort sampled during active COVID-19.

In its sample, this clone was seen a few times. The genes are TRBV14 and TRBJ2-2; D gene ambiguous. V dropped 4 bases and J dropped 7 bases, with 19 bases sitting between them. The CDR3 covers 16 residues. Germline V CDR1 and CDR2: SGHDN, FVKESK. The CDR3 loop is CASSPLQKASHGELFF. The CDR3 nucleotides are TGTGCCAGCAGCCCACTACAAAAAGCGAGTCACGGGGAGCTGTTTTTT.

J is TRBJ1-1 and V is TRBV28; D gene uncertain. V gave up 3 bases and J gave up 1 base, with 9 bases separating them. The CDR3 runs to 14 residues. CDR1 is MDHEN and CDR2 is SYDVKM in the germline V gene. The CDR3 DNA reads as TGTGCCAGCAGTTTGGCGGCGCCGAACACTGAAGCTTTCTTT. Translated: CASSLAAPNTEAFF.

The chain links TRBV7-9 to TRBJ2-7, with 9 bases matching TRBD2. In germline, CDR1 is SEHNR, CDR2 FQNEAQ (reference sequence). This CDR3 has 15 residues. After removal of 8 bases from V and 4 bases from J, the junction contained 12 bases not matched to a gene. This chain's CDR3 is CASGRPSGTRYEQYF. CDR3 nucleotide sequence: TGTGCCAGCGGGCGGCCTAGCGGGACTAGGTACGAGCAGTACTTC. Combining the CDR3 with reference TRBV7-9 and TRBJ2-7 gives the whole variable domain DTGVSQNPRHKITKRGQNVTFRCDPISEHNRLYWYRQTLGQGPEFLTYFQNEAQLEKSRLLSDRFSAERPKGSFSTLEIQRTEQGDSAMYLCASGRPSGTRYEQYFGPGTRLTVT.

The CDR3, as DNA: TGTGCCAGCAGAGAAACCGGGACAGGGGATCAGCCCCAGCATTTT. It is translated as CASRETGTGDQPQHF. The V and J genes are TRBV2 and TRBJ1-5, with 10 bases lining up with TRBD1. The CDR3 loop spans 15 amino acids. J gave up 5 bases and V 6 bases, and 7 bases lay outside the gene matches. CDR1 SNHLY and CDR2 FYNNEI come from the germline V gene.

The sample holds one count of this clone. This chain uses TRBV6-5 with TRBJ2-7; 7 bases map to TRBD2. J lost 1 base, V lost 8 bases, and 5 bases had no gene match. CDR1 is MNHEY and CDR2 is SVGAGI in the germline V gene. The CDR3 contains 13 residues. The CDR3 sequence: CASGGGPSYEQYF. The CDR3 DNA reads TGTGCCAGCGGCGGGGGACCGTCCTACGAGCAGTACTTC.

The rearrangement links TRBV9 to TRBJ1-4; the match to TRBD1 covers 8 bases. In germline, CDR1 is SGDLS, CDR2 YYNGEE. The CDR3 loop spans 15 amino acids. The V and J ends lost 2 bases and 6 bases, in that order; junction bases with no gene match: 6. The CDR3: CASSVSGTGDEKLFF. CDR3 DNA sequence: TGTGCCAGCAGCGTCAGCGGGACAGGCGATGAAAAACTGTTTTTT.

The chain recombines TRBV28 with TRBJ2-3, with D possibly being TRBD1 (5 bases). This CDR3 is built from 15 residues. Trimming left V 3 bases short and J 1 base short, with 11 bases between. Per germline, CDR1 MDHEN and CDR2 SYDVKM. This CDR3 reads CASSFGRVRTDTQYF. The CDR3 DNA sequence: TGTGCCAGCAGTTTCGGCAGGGTGCGCACAGATACGCAGTATTTT.

V usage is TRBV6-5 and J usage is TRBJ2-7; 7 bases align to TRBD2. V was pared by 2 bases and J by 5 bases, with 6 bases of the junction left unmatched. This CDR3 spans 14 amino acids. Per germline, CDR1 MNHEY and CDR2 SVGAGI. CDR3 DNA: TGTGCCAGCAGTTACGTGCGGGAGAGTCACGAGCAGTACTTC. Protein product: CASSYVRESHEQYF.

The chain has TRBV24-1 and TRBJ2-7; 9 bases align to TRBD1. The germline CDR1 and CDR2 sequences are KGHDR and SFDVKD. J was trimmed by 2 bases and V by 0 bases; bases with no gene match: 4. CDR3 length equals 16 residues. CDR3: CATSDLHWTGAYEQYF. In DNA, the CDR3 is TGTGCCACCAGTGATTTGCATTGGACAGGGGCCTACGAGCAGTACTTC.

The chain links TRBV7-9 to TRBJ2-3; weak D call: TRBD2 (5 bases). Trimming stripped 0 bases from V and 5 bases from J, with 6 bases between. From germline, CDR1 is SEHNR and CDR2 FQNEAQ (reference sequence). The CDR3 runs to 13 residues. The CDR3: CASSLASGDTQYF. CDR3 sequence (DNA): TGTGCCAGCAGCTTAGCGAGCGGAGATACGCAGTATTTT.

The chain carries TRBV29-1 and TRBJ2-7, with D tentatively TRBD1 (5 bases). This CDR3 comprises 12 residues. V was shortened by 7 bases and J by 2 bases, with 12 bases between the two germline ends. Germline-derived CDR1 and CDR2 are SQVTM and ANQGSEA. DNA for the CDR3: TGCAGCGGCGGTGCGGACACCTACGAGCAGTACTTC. Translating it yields CSGGADTYEQYF.

The V call is TRBV7-2, the J call TRBJ2-6, with 7 bases fitting TRBD1. The CDR3 is made up of 16 amino acids. J lost 2 bases, V lost 9 bases, and 10 bases had no gene match. Germline values: CDR1 SGHTA, CDR2 FQGNSA. CDR3 DNA sequence: TGTGCCAGATCCCCCTGGGGACAGACTGGGGCCAACGTCCTGACTTTC. Protein product: CARSPWGQTGANVLTF.

This clone was picked up one time. The chain uses TRBV5-1 and TRBJ2-2; 7 bases line up with TRBD2. The germline CDR1 and CDR2 sequences are SGHRS and YFSETQ. V lost 4 bases and J lost 4; bases outside the gene matches: 7. The CDR3 covers 15 residues. As DNA, the CDR3 is TGCGCCAGCAGCCGTACTAGCGACCCCACCGGGGAGCTGTTTTTT. Protein sequence: CASSRTSDPTGELFF.

The sample holds a few counts of this clone. This chain links TRBV5-5 with TRBJ2-2; 9 bases line up with TRBD1. With 2 bases clipped from V and 6 bases from J, the junction kept 5 bases outside the gene matches. The germline V gene has CDR1 SGHKS and CDR2 YYEKEE (reference sequence). The CDR3 is 15 residues long. The chain's CDR3 is CASSLTGGAAGELFF. Written as DNA, the CDR3 is TGTGCCAGCAGCTTAACAGGGGGCGCGGCCGGGGAGCTGTTTTTT.

The chain combines TRBV27 with TRBJ1-5, with D perhaps TRBD1 (5 bases). The CDR3 is 16 residues long. Trimming removed 4 bases at V and 3 bases at J, with 16 bases between. Germline V lookup: CDR1 MNHEY, CDR2 SMNVEV (reference sequence). CDR3 bases: TGTGCCAGCAGTTCGGGGACTCGCTCATACAATCAGCCCCAGCATTTT. It specifies CASSSGTRSYNQPQHF.

The chain has TRBV29-1 and TRBJ2-7, with TRBD2 as a possible D gene (5 bases). Trimming left V 4 bases short and J 0 bases short, with 16 bases between. CDR3 size: 15 residues. The germline V gene encodes CDR1 SQVTM and CDR2 ANQGSEA. CDR3 residues: CSVVDGLGFSYEQYF. For the CDR3, the DNA is TGCAGCGTTGTGGACGGACTTGGGTTCTCCTACGAGCAGTACTTC.

CDR3: CASSLRQTTEAFF. As DNA, the CDR3 is TGTGCCAGCAGCCTCCGACAGACCACTGAAGCTTTCTTT. The V gene is TRBV3-1 (or the pseudogene TRBV3-2), the J gene TRBJ1-1, with D possibly matching TRBD1 (5 bases). Trimming took 4 bases from V and 4 from J, leaving 10 bases between them. The CDR3 has 13 residues. CDR1 is LGHDT and CDR2 is YNNKEL in the germline V gene (reference sequence).

The V and J genes are TRBV6-2 or TRBV6-3 and TRBJ2-2; 7 bases line up with TRBD2. V dropped 5 bases and J dropped 3; count of bases not matched to a gene: 3. The CDR3 is made up of 14 amino acids. Germline CDR1 MNHEY, CDR2 SVGEGT. CDR3 sequence reads: CASSGGSYTGELFF. CDR3 nucleotides: TGTGCCAGCAGTGGCGGGAGTTACACCGGGGAGCTGTTTTTT.

The chain combines TRBV12-3 or TRBV12-4 with TRBJ1-1; D call uncertain. Trimming cost V 2 bases and J 6 bases, with 4 bases left between them. This CDR3 has 11 residues. Written as DNA, the CDR3 is TGTGCCAGCAGTTTAATCTCTGAAGCTTTCTTT. Protein product: CASSLISEAFF.